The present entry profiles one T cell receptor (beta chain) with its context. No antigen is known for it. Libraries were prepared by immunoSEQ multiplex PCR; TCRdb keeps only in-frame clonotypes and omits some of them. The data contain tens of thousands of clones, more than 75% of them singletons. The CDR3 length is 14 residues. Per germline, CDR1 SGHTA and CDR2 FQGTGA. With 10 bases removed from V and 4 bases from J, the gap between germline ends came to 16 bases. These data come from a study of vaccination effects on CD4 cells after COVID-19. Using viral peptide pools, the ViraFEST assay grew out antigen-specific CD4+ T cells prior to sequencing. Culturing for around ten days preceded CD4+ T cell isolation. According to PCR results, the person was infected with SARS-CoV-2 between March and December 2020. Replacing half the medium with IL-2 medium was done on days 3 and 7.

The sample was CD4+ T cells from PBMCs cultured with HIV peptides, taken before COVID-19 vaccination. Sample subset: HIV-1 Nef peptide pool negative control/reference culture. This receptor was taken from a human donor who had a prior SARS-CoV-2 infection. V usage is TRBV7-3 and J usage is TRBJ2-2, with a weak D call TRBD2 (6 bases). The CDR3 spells CATQQTSGTGELFF. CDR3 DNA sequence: TGTGCCACGCAGCAGACTAGTGGCACCGGGGAGCTGTTTTTT.